This is a list of T cell receptor beta chains from one sample in a study of T cell repertoires in cytomegalovirus infection. TCRdb processed the reads anew with MiXCR; each CDR3 protein has one entry. The sample has roughly 500,000 distinct CDR3 sequences; roughly 43% are singletons. These receptors have no known antigen. The sequences come from cultured PBMCs, collected from culture after CMV antigen stimulation. These receptors were collected from a human donor in good health (CMV status not recorded). Some clones in this sample may be carry-over from other donors' samples. Each CDR3 is given with its conserved first and last residue. The D gene is left open where the match is weak. Clone size is stated in some rows and not others, as once, few, many or a class when expanded.

d_call j_call clone_size v_call cdr3_nt cdr3_aa
TRBD2 TRBJ2-3 . TRBV20-1 TGCAGTGCTAGTCTTTTAGCGGGAGGGGGGGCGGAGGATACGCAGTATTTT CSASLLAGGGAEDTQYF
. TRBJ2-1 few TRBV11-2 TGTGCCAGCAGCTTAACAATGGTAAATGAGCAGTTCTTC CASSLTMVNEQFF
. TRBJ2-5 few TRBV7-9 TGTGCCAGCAGCCCTGGGGACATGTGGGAGACCCAGTACTTC CASSPGDMWETQYF
. TRBJ1-5 few TRBV12-5 TGTGCTAGTGGTTTGGGGGTTGATCAGCCCCAGCATTTT CASGLGVDQPQHF
TRBD2 TRBJ2-1 many TRBV7-2 TGTGCCAGCAGCTTACACCCTAGCGGGAGGGCCCGCACCTACAATGAGCAGTTCTTC CASSLHPSGRARTYNEQFF
. TRBJ1-1 few TRBV10-3 TGTGCCATCAGTGATAGGGGTGAAGCTTTCTTT CAISDRGEAFF
. TRBJ2-3 few TRBV5-4 TGTGCCAGCAGCCTACCCGAGGACTTTCGACAAGCAGATACGCAGTATTTT CASSLPEDFRQADTQYF
. TRBJ2-3 few TRBV12-3/TRBV12-4 TGTGCCAGCAGTTCAAGTTCGGGGGGCTTCACAGATACGCAGTATTTT CASSSSSGGFTDTQYF
. TRBJ1-5 . TRBV6-2/TRBV6-3 TGTGCCAGCCAACTTAGCAATCAGCCCCAGCATTTT CASQLSNQPQHF
. TRBJ1-1 once TRBV27 TGTGCCAGCCCTAATCCTAACACTGAAGCTTTCTTT CASPNPNTEAFF
TRBD2 TRBJ2-5 . TRBV20-1 TGCAGTGCTTCATTGCCGACTAGCGGGAGGGAGACCCAGTACTTC CSASLPTSGRETQYF
. TRBJ2-1 . TRBV5-5 TGTGCCAGCAGCTTAATGGGCCATGAGCAGTTCTTC CASSLMGHEQFF
. TRBJ1-4 . TRBV7-8 TGTGCCAGCAGCTGGACGGCACCTGCAACTAATGAAAAACTGTTTTTT CASSWTAPATNEKLFF
. TRBJ2-7 . TRBV6-8 TGTGCCAGCAGTTCCCGGAATACAGGGCTTAGCTACGAGCAGTACTTC CASSSRNTGLSYEQYF
TRBD2 TRBJ2-7 . TRBV7-2 TGTGCCAGCAGCTTAGAGGGGACTAGCGGGAGATACGAGCAGTACTTC CASSLEGTSGRYEQYF
TRBD1 TRBJ2-5 . TRBV10-3 TGTGCCACCACAGGGGATGAGGAGACCCAGTACTTC CATTGDEETQYF
. TRBJ2-3 few TRBV7-2 TGTGCCAGCAGCTTTTCCTCAGTGTTACCTAGCACAGATACGCAGTATTTT CASSFSSVLPSTDTQYF
. TRBJ2-2 . TRBV5-6 TGTGCCAGCAGCTTCGGCGCCACCGGGGAGCTGTTTTTT CASSFGATGELFF
. TRBJ2-2 . TRBV28 TGTGCCAGCAGCATAGGGGCAGGGCACGGGGAGCTGTTTTTT CASSIGAGHGELFF
. TRBJ1-1 . TRBV12-3/TRBV12-4 TGTGCCAGCAGTTGGACCTCCACTGAAGCTTTCTTT CASSWTSTEAFF
. TRBJ2-1 . TRBV12-5 TGTGCTAGCTGTAGAGGGGGAAGGTCGAACAATGAGCAGTTCTTC CASCRGGRSNNEQFF
TRBD1 TRBJ1-4 . TRBV28 TGTGCCAGCAGTCCCGGACAGGGTCGAGGGGAAAAACTGTTTTTT CASSPGQGRGEKLFF
. TRBJ1-1 . TRBV4-1 TGCGCCAGCAGCCAAGACAGGCAGGCCAATGAAGCTTTCTTT CASSQDRQANEAFF
. TRBJ1-6 . TRBV6-5 TGTGCCAGCAGTAGGGGGGGTCGTAATTCACCCCTCCACTTT CASSRGGRNSPLHF
. TRBJ2-1 . TRBV11-2 TGTGCCAGCAGCCCGGGGGAGGCCAATGAGCAGTTCTTC CASSPGEANEQFF
. TRBJ1-2 . TRBV7-9 TGTGCCAGCAGCTTAGTTCCAGTCTATGGCTACACCTTC CASSLVPVYGYTF
. TRBJ2-1 . TRBV7-3 TGTGCCAGCCAAGGGAGGCAGGGACTGGGCAATGAGCAGTTCTTC CASQGRQGLGNEQFF
. TRBJ1-3 . TRBV6-6 TGTGCCAGCAGCCTTGACAGTAACTCTGGAAACACCATATATTTT CASSLDSNSGNTIYF
. TRBJ2-5 once TRBV19 TGTGCCAGTAGTCCCGACGGCGGACAAGAGACCCAGTACTTC CASSPDGGQETQYF
. TRBJ1-4 . TRBV20-1 TGCAGTGCTGGGGGAACCACTAATGAAAAACTGTTTTTT CSAGGTTNEKLFF
. TRBJ2-7 . TRBV28 TGTGCCAGCAAGTTCCAGGGTGGACACGAGCAGTACTTC CASKFQGGHEQYF
TRBD2 TRBJ2-3 . TRBV6-1 TGTGCCAGCAGTCGGACTAGCGGGGGTATCGATACGCAGTATTTT CASSRTSGGIDTQYF
. TRBJ2-7 . TRBV7-9 TGTGCCAGCAGCTTCTCCGCTCCCAATCTATGCTTC CASSFSAPNLCF